This TCR beta chain originates from a study of T-cell reconstitution after alpha-beta-depleted transplantation in children. A library of TCRbeta sequences, prepared with unique molecular identifiers, was generated. TCRdb used MiXCR to reprocess the PCR reads, holding one entry per CDR3 protein. This sample yields about 610,000 distinct CDR3 sequences, of which over 9.5% are seen a single time; roughly 3.9% belongs to the top ten. The source is a human donor who donated a stem cell graft to a child with acute myeloid leukemia. Sequencing was performed on PBMCs from the stem cell graft donor, taken from the stem cell graft.

The CDR3 nucleotides are TGCAGTGCTATTCCGGACAGGGGAGACATTCAGTACTTC. Translation: CSAIPDRGDIQYF. The genes are TRBV20-1 and TRBJ2-4; 9 positions agree with TRBD1. CDR3 size: 13 residues. Germline V gene lookup returns CDR1 DFQATT and CDR2 SNEGSKA (reference sequence). V lost 4 bases, J lost 8 bases, and 6 bases stayed unmatched.